The following is a T cell receptor beta chain sequence with its context. Its specificity is not known. Time point described: patch test 1, 2 weeks after DPC sensitization. As for treatment: therapeutic diphenylcyclopropenone sensitization with weekly scalp DPC. Blood sampling preceded each patch test application. This CDR3 spans 15 amino acids. Trimming took off 2 bases at V and 2 bases at J, with 12 bases between the two ends. Germline V gene data show CDR1 as MNHEY and CDR2 as SVGAGI. The sample originates from a study of human T cells and chemical hapten exposure. On the study more broadly: Across its approximately 23 weeks, the study gave patients weekly diphenylcyclopropenone doses to the scalp. Findings of the study overall: Expanded TCRs produced significantly more large CDR3 similarity clusters than controls did.

The library tagged each cDNA molecule with unique molecular identifiers. TCRdb called the RACE reads again in MiXCR, with one record for every CDR3 protein. The table has 300,000 to 400,000 distinct CDR3 sequences, around 6.9% seen once. The chain uses TRBV6-5 and TRBJ1-2; D is possibly TRBD1 (6 bases). Sequencing was performed on whole blood, taken in connection with sensitization to the hapten diphenylcyclopropenone (DPC). The TCR originated in a woman aged 18-35 years with alopecia areata. Some clones in this sample may be carry-over from other donors' samples. CDR3 nucleotides: TGTGCCAGCAGTTACCGGGCAGGGGTGAACTATGGCTACACCTTC. Translated, it gives CASSYRAGVNYGYTF.